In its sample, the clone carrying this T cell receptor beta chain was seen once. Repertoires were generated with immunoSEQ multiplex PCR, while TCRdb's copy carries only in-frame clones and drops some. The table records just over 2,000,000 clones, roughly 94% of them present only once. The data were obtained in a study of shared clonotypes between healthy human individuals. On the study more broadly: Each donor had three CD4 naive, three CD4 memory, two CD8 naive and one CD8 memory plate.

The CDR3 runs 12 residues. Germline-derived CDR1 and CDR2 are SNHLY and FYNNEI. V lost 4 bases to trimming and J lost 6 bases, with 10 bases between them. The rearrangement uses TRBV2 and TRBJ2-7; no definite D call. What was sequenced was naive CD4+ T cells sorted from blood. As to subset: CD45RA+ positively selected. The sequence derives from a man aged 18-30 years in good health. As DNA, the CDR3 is TGTGCCAGCAGTGTGGGTGCATCCGAGCAGTACTTC. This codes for CASSVGASEQYF.